This T cell receptor (beta chain) emerged from a study of cytomegalovirus exposure and HLA in healthy donors. The primer mix had 60 Vbeta and 13 Jbeta primers. The data were produced by immunoSEQ multiplex PCR, yet TCRdb's version contains in-frame clones alone and is incomplete. The repertoire has around 67,000 clones, 75% to 90% of them found once; the top ten carry 9.5% to 13%. Study-wide points: A list of more than 150 TCR beta chains associated with cytomegalovirus was given.

As to this clone: Antigen specificity is unknown.

There are 16 residues in the CDR3. Germline V CDR1 and CDR2: SEHNR, FQNEAQ (reference sequence). V shed 4 bases and J 3 bases; nucleotides not matched to a gene: 1. The sample comprised PBMCs. The TCR sequence derives from a woman aged 25 to 39 in good health and CMV-seropositive. V gene TRBV7-9 combines with J gene TRBJ2-3; 16 nucleotides match TRBD2. CDR3 amino acids: CASSSGLAGGTDTQYF. CDR3 DNA sequence: TGTGCCAGCAGCTCGGGACTAGCGGGAGGGACAGATACGCAGTATTTT.